Below, 32 T cell receptor beta chains from the same sample are listed, as sequenced in a study of cytomegalovirus exposure and HLA in healthy donors. Primers for the PCR totalled 60 Vbeta and 13 Jbeta. Profiled with immunoSEQ multiplex PCR; TCRdb holds only in-frame clones, not every one. The sample yields 150,000 or so clones, 65% to 80% seen once. What was sequenced was PBMCs. The receptors derive from a man aged 35 to 55 in good health and CMV-seropositive.

This rearrangement joins TRBV4-1 to TRBJ2-3; TRBD1 aligns across 7 bases. Germline CDR1 reads MGHRA; CDR2 reads YSYEKL. Germline trimming cut 0 bases from V and 0 bases from J; bases unmatched to any gene: 12. The CDR3 contains 19 residues. The CDR3, as DNA: TGCGCCAGCAGCCAAGATCTTGTAGGGGACAGTTTAAGCACAGATACGCAGTATTTT. It encodes CASSQDLVGDSLSTDTQYF.

The V and J genes are TRBV5-4 and TRBJ1-1, with D possibly being TRBD1 (5 bases). V shed 0 bases and J shed 5 bases, with 14 bases lying between them. Germline loops: CDR1 SGHNT, CDR2 YYREEE (reference sequence). CDR3 length: 15 amino acids. The CDR3 protein is CASSLEAGRGTEAFF. The CDR3 bases are TGTGCCAGCAGCTTGGAGGCGGGGCGGGGGACTGAAGCTTTCTTT.

The genes are TRBV7-2 and TRBJ1-1; D unresolved. Germline CDR1 is SGHTA and CDR2 is FQGNSA. Trimming cost V 2 bases and J 0 bases, with 10 bases left between them. CDR3 length: 15 amino acids. The CDR3 sequence is CASSLTDSMNTEAFF. The CDR3 DNA reads as TGTGCCAGCAGCTTAACCGATAGTATGAACACTGAAGCTTTCTTT. The entire variable domain, with the rest obtained from reference TRBV7-2 and TRBJ1-1, is as follows: GAGVSQSPSNKVTEKGKDVELRCDPISGHTALYWYRQSLGQGLEFLIYFQGNSAPDKSGLPSDRFSAERTGGSVSTLTIQRTQQEDSAVYLCASSLTDSMNTEAFFGQGTRLTVV.

This sequence joins TRBV27 and TRBJ2-7, with 9 bases aligning to TRBD2. The CDR3 sequence is 19 residues long. Germline V gene data show CDR1 as MNHEY and CDR2 as SMNVEV (reference sequence). V gave up 5 bases and J gave up 0 bases; unmatched junction bases: 17. CDR3 region: CASSPLGAILAGNSYEQYF. The CDR3 DNA reads TGTGCCAGCAGTCCGCTAGGAGCCATACTAGCGGGCAACTCCTACGAGCAGTACTTC.

The rearrangement uses TRBV5-1 and TRBJ2-2; D is uncertain. There are 12 residues in the CDR3. CDR1 SGHRS and CDR2 YFSETQ come from the germline V gene. Between the trimmed V and J ends, which lost 0 bases and 7 bases, there was a span of 4 bases. In nucleotides, the CDR3 is TGCGCCAGCAGCTTGGGAGTCGGGGAGCTGTTTTTT. It yields the protein CASSLGVGELFF. Variable domain in full (rest from reference TRBV5-1 and TRBJ2-2): KAGVTQTPRYLIKTRGQQVTLSCSPISGHRSVSWYQQTPGQGLQFLFEYFSETQRNKGNFPGRFSGRQFSNSRSEMNVSTLELGDSALYLCASSLGVGELFFGEGSRLTVL.

J is TRBJ1-1 and V is TRBV21-1; TRBD1, the table's D call, was not compared with the DNA. TRBV21-1 is classified as a pseudogene. This CDR3 region has 13 residues. The CDR3 DNA is TGTGCCAGCAGCAAAGTTGGGACAGCTGAAGCTTTCTTT. Translated: CASSKVGTAEAFF.

The rearrangement joins TRBV27 to TRBJ2-7; 9 nucleotides line up with TRBD2. V gave up 5 bases and J gave up 4 bases; unmatched junction bases: 12. The CDR3 consists of 16 residues. The germline CDR1 and CDR2 sequences are MNHEY and SMNVEV (reference sequence). The CDR3 sequence: CASSHLPGLAAYEQYF. CDR3 DNA: TGTGCCAGCAGTCACCTCCCGGGACTAGCCGCTTACGAGCAGTACTTC.

The chain couples TRBV4-1 to TRBJ2-1, with a weak D call TRBD2 (6 bases). This CDR3 has 15 residues. V shed 1 base and J shed 0 bases, with 7 bases lying between them. The V gene's germline CDR1 is MGHRA and CDR2 YSYEKL. CDR3 loop: CASSQAGSSYNEQFF. The CDR3 DNA follows: TGCGCCAGCAGCCAAGCCGGGAGCTCCTACAATGAGCAGTTCTTC.

This clone was observed a few times. V gene TRBV28 combines with J gene TRBJ2-1; 12 nucleotides align to TRBD2. The CDR3 has 17 residues. The V segment lost 7 bases and the J segment 0 bases; nucleotides outside the gene matches: 7. CDR1 MDHEN and CDR2 SYDVKM come from the germline V gene. The chain's CDR3 is CASTLAGGTSSYNEQFF. CDR3 sequence (DNA): TGTGCCAGCACTCTAGCGGGAGGGACCAGCTCCTACAATGAGCAGTTCTTC.

The chain couples TRBV27 to TRBJ2-1, with 7 bases identical to TRBD2. The V gene end was trimmed by 10 bases and the J gene end by 7 bases; junction bases not matched to a gene: 13. This CDR3 spans 14 amino acids. Germline assignment: CDR1 MNHEY and CDR2 SMNVEV (reference sequence). The CDR3 loop is CATHPSGGWNEQFF. CDR3 nucleotides: TGTGCCACCCACCCTAGCGGCGGTTGGAATGAGCAGTTCTTC.

The V and J genes are TRBV7-9 and TRBJ2-1; D may be TRBD2 (6 bases). The CDR3 length is 15 residues. In germline, CDR1 is SEHNR, CDR2 FQNEAQ (reference sequence). The V gene lost 3 bases and the J gene lost 2 bases, with 11 bases spanning the gap. Written as DNA, the CDR3 is TGTGCCAGCAGCTTCTACGGCGGGGCCTACAATGAGCAGTTCTTC. Residues: CASSFYGGAYNEQFF.

V is TRBV27 and J is TRBJ2-5, with 9 bases matching TRBD1. Judging by the DNA end, TRBJ2-7 fits better; the J call may be wrong. CDR1 MNHEY and CDR2 SMNVEV come from the germline V gene (reference sequence). The CDR3 is 16 residues long. CDR3 coding DNA: TGTGCCAGCAGTTTACTACAGGGGGCGAGACCCTACGAGCAGTACTTC. Amino acids: CASSLLQGARPYEQYF.

The rearrangement links TRBV6-1 to TRBJ2-1, with 11 positions matching TRBD2. CDR3 size: 14 residues. From germline, CDR1 is MNHNS and CDR2 SASEGT. Losses at the gene ends were 6 bases for V and 5 bases for J; bases not matched to a gene: 3. The CDR3 nucleotides read TGTGCCAGCAGACCGGGACTAGCGGACAATGAGCAGTTCTTC. It codes for CASRPGLADNEQFF.

The rearrangement links TRBV30 to TRBJ1-2; no clear D gene. Deletions cut 0 bases from V and 6 bases from J, with 8 bases between. The germline V gene encodes CDR1 GTSNPN and CDR2 SVGIG (reference sequence). The CDR3 is 12 residues long. The CDR3 coding sequence is TGTGCCTGGAGTGTAAACGGGAATGGCTACACCTTC. This encodes CAWSVNGNGYTF.

This clone was detected only a few times. The CDR3: CASSHQGDTQYF. The CDR3 DNA follows: TGTGCCAGCAGCCATCAGGGAGATACGCAGTATTTT. The chain joins TRBV11-2 to TRBJ2-3; D possibly corresponds to TRBD1 (5 bases). This CDR3 has 12 residues. Per germline, CDR1 SGHAT and CDR2 FQNNGV. Deletions cut 5 bases from V and 5 bases from J, with 8 bases between.

This clone was observed a single time. V and J are TRBV7-9 and TRBJ1-4; the match to TRBD1 covers 8 bases. This CDR3 spans 14 amino acids. CDR1 and CDR2 (germline): SEHNR, FQNEAQ (reference sequence). V lost 4 bases and J lost 8; bases outside the gene matches: 6. CDR3 in DNA: TGTGCCAGCAGCTGGGGACAGGCGCAAGAAAAACTGTTTTTT. Amino acids: CASSWGQAQEKLFF.

The chain uses TRBV19 and TRBJ1-2; maybe TRBD1 (6 bases). This CDR3 has 15 residues. Trimming shortened V by 10 bases and J by 4 bases, and 22 bases separated the two germline ends. Germline assignment: CDR1 LNHDA and CDR2 SQIVND (reference sequence). The CDR3 region is CATNPAGAHTYGYTF. CDR3 DNA: TGTGCCACTAACCCGGCGGGGGCCCACACCTATGGCTACACCTTC.

The chain couples TRBV9 to TRBJ2-1; 8 bases map to TRBD2. Trimming at V came to 3 bases and at J to 5 bases, leaving 7 bases not matched to a gene. CDR1 and CDR2 from the germline V gene are SGDLS and YYNGEE. This CDR3 contains 15 residues. The DNA for the CDR3 is TGTGCCAGCAGCGCCGGGAGCGGGGGAGACAATGAGCAGTTCTTC. Translating gives CASSAGSGGDNEQFF.

Notes on this clone: This specimen includes other DNA sequences encoding the same CDR3. The V gene is TRBV5-1, the J gene TRBJ2-2, with 13 bases aligning to TRBD2. The length of the CDR3 is 16 residues. In germline, CDR1 is SGHRS, CDR2 YFSETQ. V was clipped by 0 bases and J by 5 bases; unmatched bases: 1. CDR3: CASSLGGLAGTGELFF. Here the CDR3 DNA reads TGCGCCAGCAGCTTGGGGGGACTAGCGGGGACCGGGGAGCTGTTTTTT.

The V call is TRBV18, the J call TRBJ2-2; a weak D match, TRBD1 (5 bases). Per the germline V gene, CDR1 is KGHSH and CDR2 is LQKENI. The CDR3 is 13 residues long. Trimming left V 3 bases short and J 9 bases short, with 11 bases between. The CDR3 nucleotides read TGTGCCAGCTCACCCCCGACAGAAAGGGAGCTGTTTTTT. Its protein product is CASSPPTERELFF.

The chain couples TRBV4-2 to TRBJ2-3, with a weak D call TRBD1 (6 bases). Germline CDR1 is LGHNA and CDR2 is YNFKEQ. This CDR3 has 14 residues. Trimming left V 0 bases short and J 8 bases short, with 12 bases between. CDR3 in amino acids: CASSQDQGQGTQYF. The DNA of the CDR3 is TGTGCCAGCAGCCAAGATCAGGGGCAGGGTACGCAGTATTTT.

The V and J genes are TRBV13 and TRBJ1-3; D is undetermined. The CDR3 has 15 amino acids. V gave up 1 base and J gave up 4 bases, with 11 bases separating them. Germline V gives CDR1 PRHDT, CDR2 FYEKMQ (reference sequence). In nucleotides, the CDR3 is TGTGCCAGCAGCTTAGAGTCGGGGTCCGGAAACACCATATATTTT. Translated: CASSLESGSGNTIYF.

This clone has more than one count but fewer than ten. The rearrangement joins TRBV2 to TRBJ2-6; perhaps TRBD1 as D (5 bases). The CDR3 consists of 15 residues. V lost 8 bases and J lost 2, with 13 bases in between. In germline, CDR1 is SNHLY, CDR2 FYNNEI. The CDR3 is CASSMSGPGANVLTF. In DNA, the CDR3 is TGTGCCAGCTCGATGTCAGGGCCTGGGGCCAACGTCCTGACTTTC.

This chain connects TRBV2 to TRBJ2-5, with D tentatively TRBD2 (6 bases). Germline V gives CDR1 SNHLY, CDR2 FYNNEI. The CDR3 is made up of 13 amino acids. V was trimmed by 6 bases and J by 2 bases, leaving 10 bases between them. The CDR3 DNA reads as TGTGCCAGCAGGTTAGCGGCTCAAGAGACCCAGTACTTC. As protein: CASRLAAQETQYF.

This clone was detected only a few times. V is TRBV30 and J is TRBJ1-3, with TRBD1 matching 7 bases. This CDR3 is built from 14 residues. Germline lookup yields CDR1 GTSNPN and CDR2 SVGIG (reference sequence). V gave up 2 bases and J gave up 2 bases; unmatched junction bases: 3. The CDR3: CAWSYGTAGNTIYF. Written as DNA, the CDR3 is TGTGCCTGGAGTTACGGGACAGCTGGAAACACCATATATTTT.

J is TRBJ2-7 and V is TRBV10-1; 9 bases align to TRBD1. The germline V gene encodes CDR1 WNHNN and CDR2 SYGVQD (reference sequence). The CDR3 spans 14 residues. V shed 6 bases, J shed 7 bases, and the junction held 10 bases outside the gene matches. As DNA, the CDR3 is TGCGCCAGCAGGTCCAACAGGGGGCATCATGAGCAGTACTTC. It is translated as CASRSNRGHHEQYF.

This clone was counted only a few times. The chain has TRBV4-3 and TRBJ2-1; possible D gene TRBD1, 5 bases. The CDR3 length is 14 residues. V lost 3 bases and J 6 bases, leaving 12 bases between the germline ends. Germline V gives CDR1 LGHNA, CDR2 YSLEER. In DNA form, the CDR3 reads TGCGCCAGCAGCCAGGAAGAAGGGGTCAATGAGCAGTTCTTC. Translated, it gives CASSQEEGVNEQFF.

Concerning this clone: Other DNA sequences of this sample code for an identical CDR3. The chain uses TRBV28 and TRBJ1-5; a possible D gene is TRBD1 (6 bases). This CDR3 region has 13 residues. The germline V gene encodes CDR1 MDHEN and CDR2 SYDVKM. Deletions cut 6 bases from V and 4 bases from J, with 10 bases between. The CDR3 DNA follows: TGTGCCAGCAGGCAGGGGAGTAATCAGCCCCAGCATTTT. Amino acid sequence: CASRQGSNQPQHF.

The rearrangement joins TRBV11-1 to TRBJ2-3; 12 bases map to TRBD2. The CDR3 is 16 amino acids. Trimming took 3 bases from V and 4 from J; bases not matched to a gene: 5. Germline CDR1 SGHAT, CDR2 FQDESV (reference sequence). This chain's CDR3 is CASSFRLAGGPDTQYF. The CDR3 DNA reads TGTGCCAGCAGCTTTAGGCTAGCGGGAGGGCCAGATACGCAGTATTTT.

This clone was counted a few times. The chain is built from TRBV7-8 and TRBJ1-2; no reliable D call. The CDR3 sequence is 13 residues long. Germline V gene lookup returns CDR1 SGHVS and CDR2 FQNEAQ. Trimming pared 1 base from V and 7 bases from J, leaving 10 bases between. CDR3 in DNA: TGTGCCAGCAGCTTAGTTCCTTTGAGTGGCTACACCTTC. Translation gives CASSLVPLSGYTF.

This clone was seen only a few times. This chain links TRBV4-1 with TRBJ1-3, with D perhaps TRBD1 (5 bases). The CDR3 has 16 amino acids. V was cut by 11 bases and J by 0 bases, with 20 bases left in between. The germline CDR1 and CDR2 sequences are MGHRA and YSYEKL. The CDR3 protein is CAPQTGTVSSGNTIYF. The CDR3 bases are TGCGCCCCCCAGACGGGGACTGTAAGCTCTGGAAACACCATATATTTT.

This clone was detected only a few times. CDR3 sequence reads: CASSQVVSAGTNEQFF. DNA of the CDR3: TGCGCCAGCAGCCAAGTGGTTAGCGCGGGGACCAATGAGCAGTTCTTC. The chain has TRBV4-1 and TRBJ2-1; a possible D gene is TRBD2 (6 bases). Germline CDR1 reads MGHRA; CDR2 reads YSYEKL. This CDR3 has 16 amino acids. V lost 1 base and J 6 bases, leaving 16 bases between the germline ends.